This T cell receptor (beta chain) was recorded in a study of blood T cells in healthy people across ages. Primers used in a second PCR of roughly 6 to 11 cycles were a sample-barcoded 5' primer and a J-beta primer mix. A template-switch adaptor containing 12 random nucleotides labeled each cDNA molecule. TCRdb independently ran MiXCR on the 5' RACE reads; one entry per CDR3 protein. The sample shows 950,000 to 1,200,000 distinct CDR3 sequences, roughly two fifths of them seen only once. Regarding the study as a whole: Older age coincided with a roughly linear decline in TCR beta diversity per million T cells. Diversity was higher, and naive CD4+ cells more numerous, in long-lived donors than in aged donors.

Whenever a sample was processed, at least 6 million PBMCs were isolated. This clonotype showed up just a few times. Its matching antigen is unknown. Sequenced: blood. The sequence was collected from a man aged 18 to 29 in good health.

In DNA form, the CDR3 reads TGTGCCAGCAGCTCGTTAACCCAACACACCCCACAAGGGGAGCAGTACTTC. Translated, it gives CASSSLTQHTPQGEQYF. The V gene is TRBV13, the J gene TRBJ2-7, with D unresolved. Trimming cost V 4 bases and J 7 bases, with 26 bases left between them. The CDR3 is 17 amino acids. Germline-derived CDR1 and CDR2 are PRHDT and FYEKMQ (reference sequence).